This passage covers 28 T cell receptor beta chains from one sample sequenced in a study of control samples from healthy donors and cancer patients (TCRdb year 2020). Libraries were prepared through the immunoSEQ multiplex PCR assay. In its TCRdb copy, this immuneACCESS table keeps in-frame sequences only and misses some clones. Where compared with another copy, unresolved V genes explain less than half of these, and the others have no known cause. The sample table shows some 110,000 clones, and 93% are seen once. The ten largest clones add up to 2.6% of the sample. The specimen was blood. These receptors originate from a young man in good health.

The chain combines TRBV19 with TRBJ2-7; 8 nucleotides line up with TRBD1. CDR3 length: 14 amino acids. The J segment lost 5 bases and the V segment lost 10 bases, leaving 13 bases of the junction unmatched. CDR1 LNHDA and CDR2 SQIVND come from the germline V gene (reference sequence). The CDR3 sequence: CAITTGTGSNEQYF. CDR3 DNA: TGTGCCATCACGACCGGGACAGGTTCAAACGAGCAGTACTTC.

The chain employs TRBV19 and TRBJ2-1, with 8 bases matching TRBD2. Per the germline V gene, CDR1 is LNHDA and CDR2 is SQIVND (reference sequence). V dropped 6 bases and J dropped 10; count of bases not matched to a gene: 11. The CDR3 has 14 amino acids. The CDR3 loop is CASRNSGVPGEQFF. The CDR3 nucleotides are TGTGCCAGTAGAAATAGCGGGGTTCCAGGGGAGCAGTTCTTC. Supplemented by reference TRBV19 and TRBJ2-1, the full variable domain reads DGGITQSPKYLFRKEGQNVTLSCEQNLNHDAMYWYRQDPGQGLRLIYYSQIVNDFQKGDIAEGYSVSREKKESFPLTVTSAQKNPTAFYLCASRNSGVPGEQFFGPGTRLTVL.

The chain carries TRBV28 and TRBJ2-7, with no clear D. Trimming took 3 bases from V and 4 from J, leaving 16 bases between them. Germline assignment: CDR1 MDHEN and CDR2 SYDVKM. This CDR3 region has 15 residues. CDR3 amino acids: CASSFFLAGSYEQYF. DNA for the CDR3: TGTGCCAGCAGTTTTTTTCTGGCAGGATCGTACGAGCAGTACTTC.

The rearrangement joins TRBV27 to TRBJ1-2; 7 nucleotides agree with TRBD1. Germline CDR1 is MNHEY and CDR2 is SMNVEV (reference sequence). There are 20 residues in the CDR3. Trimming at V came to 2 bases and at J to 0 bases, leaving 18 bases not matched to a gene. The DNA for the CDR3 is TGTGCCAGCAGTTTAGGGTTCAGAGGCCCCAAGGACAGGACTAACTATGGCTACACCTTC. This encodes CASSLGFRGPKDRTNYGYTF.

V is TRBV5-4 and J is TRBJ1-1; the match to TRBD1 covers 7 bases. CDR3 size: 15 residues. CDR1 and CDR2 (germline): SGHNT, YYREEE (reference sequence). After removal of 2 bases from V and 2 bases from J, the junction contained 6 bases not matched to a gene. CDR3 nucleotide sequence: TGTGCCAGCAGCTTCGACAGGGTGAGAAACACTGAAGCTTTCTTT. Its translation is CASSFDRVRNTEAFF. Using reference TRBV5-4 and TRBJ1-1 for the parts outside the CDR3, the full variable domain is ETGVTQSPTHLIKTRGQQVTLRCSSQSGHNTVSWYQQALGQGPQFIFQYYREEENGRGNFPPRFSGLQFPNYSSELNVNALELDDSALYLCASSFDRVRNTEAFFGQGTRLTVV.

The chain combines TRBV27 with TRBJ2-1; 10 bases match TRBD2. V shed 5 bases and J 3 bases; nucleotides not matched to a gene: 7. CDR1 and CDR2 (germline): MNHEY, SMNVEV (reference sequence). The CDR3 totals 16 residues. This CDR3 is CASSLPGLANYNEQFF. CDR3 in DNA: TGTGCCAGCAGTCTTCCGGGACTAGCGAACTACAATGAGCAGTTCTTC.

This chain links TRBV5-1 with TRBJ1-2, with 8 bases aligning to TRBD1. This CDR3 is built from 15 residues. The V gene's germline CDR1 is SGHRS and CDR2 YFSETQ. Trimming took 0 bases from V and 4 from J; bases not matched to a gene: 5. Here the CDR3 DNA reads TGCGCCAGCAGCTTGGCGGTAGGACAGGGCTATGGCTACACCTTC. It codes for CASSLAVGQGYGYTF.

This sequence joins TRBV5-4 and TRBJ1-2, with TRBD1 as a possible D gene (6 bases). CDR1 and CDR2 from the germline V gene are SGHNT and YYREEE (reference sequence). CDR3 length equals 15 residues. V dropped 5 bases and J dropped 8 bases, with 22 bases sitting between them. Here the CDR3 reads CASSFWTAVPKGYTF. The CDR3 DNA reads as TGTGCCAGCAGTTTTTGGACAGCCGTTCCTAAAGGCTACACCTTC.

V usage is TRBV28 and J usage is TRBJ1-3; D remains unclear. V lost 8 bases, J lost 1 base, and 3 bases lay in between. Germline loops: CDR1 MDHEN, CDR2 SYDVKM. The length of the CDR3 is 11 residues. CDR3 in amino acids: CASESGNTIYF. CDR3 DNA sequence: TGTGCCAGCGAGTCTGGAAACACCATATATTTT.

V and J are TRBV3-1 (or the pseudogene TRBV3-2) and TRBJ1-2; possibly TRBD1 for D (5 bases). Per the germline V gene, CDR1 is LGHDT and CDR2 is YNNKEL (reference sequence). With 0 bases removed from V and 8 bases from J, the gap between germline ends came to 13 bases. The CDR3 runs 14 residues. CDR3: CASSQEVGGLGYTF. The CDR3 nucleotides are TGTGCCAGCAGCCAAGAAGTGGGGGGTTTGGGCTACACCTTC.

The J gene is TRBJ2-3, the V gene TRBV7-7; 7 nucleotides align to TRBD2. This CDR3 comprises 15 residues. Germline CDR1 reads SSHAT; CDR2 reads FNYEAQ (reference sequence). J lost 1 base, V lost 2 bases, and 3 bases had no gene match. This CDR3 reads CASSLFAGGTDTQYF. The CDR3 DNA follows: TGTGCCAGCAGCTTATTTGCGGGGGGCACAGATACGCAGTATTTT.

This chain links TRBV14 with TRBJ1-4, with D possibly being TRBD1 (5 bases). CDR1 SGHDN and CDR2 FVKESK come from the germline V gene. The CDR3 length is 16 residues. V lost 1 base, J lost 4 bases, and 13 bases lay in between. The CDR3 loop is CASSQGTGEFNEKLFF. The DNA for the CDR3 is TGTGCCAGCAGCCAAGGAACAGGAGAATTTAATGAAAAACTGTTTTTT.

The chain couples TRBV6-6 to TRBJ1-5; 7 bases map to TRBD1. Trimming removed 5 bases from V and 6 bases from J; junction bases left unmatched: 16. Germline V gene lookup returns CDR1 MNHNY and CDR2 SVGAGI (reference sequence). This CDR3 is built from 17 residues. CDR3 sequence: CASSPEPGRGYGQPQHF. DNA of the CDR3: TGTGCCAGCAGTCCAGAGCCTGGCAGGGGGTATGGTCAGCCCCAGCATTTT.

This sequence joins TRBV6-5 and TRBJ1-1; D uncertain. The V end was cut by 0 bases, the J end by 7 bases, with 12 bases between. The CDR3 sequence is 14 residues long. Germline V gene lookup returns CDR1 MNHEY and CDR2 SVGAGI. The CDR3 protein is CASSYSSFEGEAFF. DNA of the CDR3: TGTGCCAGCAGTTACTCGAGCTTTGAGGGTGAAGCTTTCTTT.

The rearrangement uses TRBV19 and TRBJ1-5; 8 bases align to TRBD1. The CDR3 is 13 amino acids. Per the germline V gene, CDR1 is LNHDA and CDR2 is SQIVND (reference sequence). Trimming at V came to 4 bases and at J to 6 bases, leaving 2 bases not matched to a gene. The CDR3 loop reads CASSTQGAQPQHF. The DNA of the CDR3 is TGTGCCAGTAGTACCCAGGGGGCTCAGCCCCAGCATTTT.

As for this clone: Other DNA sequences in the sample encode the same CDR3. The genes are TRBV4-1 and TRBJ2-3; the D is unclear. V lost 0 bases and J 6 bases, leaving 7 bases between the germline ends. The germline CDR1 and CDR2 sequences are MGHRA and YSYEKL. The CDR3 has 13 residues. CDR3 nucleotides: TGCGCCAGCAGCCAAGATCTAGGGGATACGCAGTATTTT. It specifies CASSQDLGDTQYF.

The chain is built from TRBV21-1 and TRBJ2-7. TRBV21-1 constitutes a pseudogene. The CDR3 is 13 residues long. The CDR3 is CASSRRTSYEQYV. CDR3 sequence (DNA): TGTGCCAGCAGCAGAAGGACCTCCTACGAGCAGTACGTC.

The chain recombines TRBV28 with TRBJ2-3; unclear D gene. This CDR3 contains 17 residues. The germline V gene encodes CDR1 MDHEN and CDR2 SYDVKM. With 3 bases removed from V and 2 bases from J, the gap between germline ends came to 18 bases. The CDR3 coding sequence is TGTGCCAGCAGTTTCAAACCGGGCACAAGTTCCACAGATACGCAGTATTTT. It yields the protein CASSFKPGTSSTDTQYF.

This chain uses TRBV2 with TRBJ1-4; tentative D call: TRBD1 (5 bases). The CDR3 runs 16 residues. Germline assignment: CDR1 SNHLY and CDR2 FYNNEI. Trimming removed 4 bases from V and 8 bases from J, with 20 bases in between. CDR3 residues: CASSAGPLGLEEKLFF. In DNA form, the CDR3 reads TGTGCCAGCAGTGCGGGTCCCCTGGGACTTGAGGAAAAACTGTTTTTT.

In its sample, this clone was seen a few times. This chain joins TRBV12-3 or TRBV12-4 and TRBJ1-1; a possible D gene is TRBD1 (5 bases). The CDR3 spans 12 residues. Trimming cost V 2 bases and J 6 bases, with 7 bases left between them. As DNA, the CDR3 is TGTGCCAGCAGTTTAAGGGGCTCTGAAGCTTTCTTT. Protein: CASSLRGSEAFF.

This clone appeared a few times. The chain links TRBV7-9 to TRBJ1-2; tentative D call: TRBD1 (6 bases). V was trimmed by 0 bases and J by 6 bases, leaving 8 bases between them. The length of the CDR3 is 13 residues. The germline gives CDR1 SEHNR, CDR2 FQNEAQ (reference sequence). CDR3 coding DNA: TGTGCCAGCAGCTTAGCAGGGGGAGATGGCTACACCTTC. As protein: CASSLAGGDGYTF.

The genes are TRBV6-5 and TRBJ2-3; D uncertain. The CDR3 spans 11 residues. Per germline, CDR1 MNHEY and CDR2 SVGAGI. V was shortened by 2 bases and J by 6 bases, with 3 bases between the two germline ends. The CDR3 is CASSYIDTQYF. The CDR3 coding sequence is TGTGCCAGCAGTTACATCGATACGCAGTATTTT.

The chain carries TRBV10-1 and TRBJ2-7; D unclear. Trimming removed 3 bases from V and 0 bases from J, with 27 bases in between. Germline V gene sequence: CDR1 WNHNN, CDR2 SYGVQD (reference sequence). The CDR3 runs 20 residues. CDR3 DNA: TGCGCCAGCAGTGACGGGTATAGGCGTCTACGGGCCGTCGACTCCTACGAGCAGTACGTC. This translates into CASSDGYRRLRAVDSYEQYV.

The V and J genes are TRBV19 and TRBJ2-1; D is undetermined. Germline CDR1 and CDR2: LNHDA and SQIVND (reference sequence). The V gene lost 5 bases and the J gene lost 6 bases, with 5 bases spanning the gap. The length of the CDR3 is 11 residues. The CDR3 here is CASSVGNEQFF. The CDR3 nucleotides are TGTGCCAGTAGTGTGGGCAATGAGCAGTTCTTC.

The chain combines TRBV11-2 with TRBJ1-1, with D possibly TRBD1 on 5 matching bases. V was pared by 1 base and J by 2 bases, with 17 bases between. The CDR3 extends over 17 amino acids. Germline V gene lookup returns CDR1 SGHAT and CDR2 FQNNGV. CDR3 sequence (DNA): TGTGCCAGCAGCTTAGTTACCCCCGGGACGCATAACACTGAAGCTTTCTTT. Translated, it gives CASSLVTPGTHNTEAFF.

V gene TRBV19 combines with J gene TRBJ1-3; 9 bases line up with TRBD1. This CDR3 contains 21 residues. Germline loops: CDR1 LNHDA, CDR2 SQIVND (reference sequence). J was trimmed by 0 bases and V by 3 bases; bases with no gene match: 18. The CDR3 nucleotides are TGTGCCAGTAGTATGTACTTGCTACCCGGGACAGGGATGGTCTCTGGAAACACCATATATTTT. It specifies CASSMYLLPGTGMVSGNTIYF.

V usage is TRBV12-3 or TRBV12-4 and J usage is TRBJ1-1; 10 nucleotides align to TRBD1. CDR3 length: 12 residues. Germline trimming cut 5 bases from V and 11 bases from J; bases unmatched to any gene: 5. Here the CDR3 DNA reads TGTGCCAGCAGTCCGGGACAGGGGAATGCTTTCTTT. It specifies CASSPGQGNAFF.

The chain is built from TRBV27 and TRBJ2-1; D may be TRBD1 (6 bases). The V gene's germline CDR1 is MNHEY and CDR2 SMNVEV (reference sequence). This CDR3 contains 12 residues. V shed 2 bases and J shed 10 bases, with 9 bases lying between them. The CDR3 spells CASSLTGREQFF. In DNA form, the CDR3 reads TGTGCCAGCAGTTTAACAGGGCGGGAGCAGTTCTTC.